A single sample gave rise to the 15 T cell receptor beta chains below, sequenced in a study of blood T cell repertoires in COVID-19 (dated by TCRdb to about 2020). Libraries were made using the immunoSEQ multiplex PCR assay. TCRdb took this table from immuneACCESS and kept in-frame rearrangements with V and J called. Such tables lack part of the clones; where checked against another copy, unresolved V genes explain under half of the gap, and the rest is unexplained. Present in this sample are under 300,000 clones, roughly four fifths of which were seen just once. Together, the top ten hold approximately 13% of the sample. Sample: peripheral blood. All receptors derive from an older woman with active or convalescent COVID-19.

The chain joins TRBV4-1 to TRBJ1-6, with TRBD1 identical over 8 bases. With 3 bases clipped from V and 6 bases from J, the junction kept 4 bases outside the gene matches. Germline V gene data show CDR1 as MGHRA and CDR2 as YSYEKL. This CDR3 is built from 15 residues. This CDR3 is CASSQDRVGNSPLHF. The CDR3 DNA follows: TGCGCCAGCAGCCAGGACAGGGTGGGTAATTCACCCCTCCACTTT.

Comment on this clone: Other DNA sequences in this specimen translate into the identical CDR3. The chain combines TRBV5-1 with TRBJ1-1; D not resolved. The CDR3 sequence is 13 residues long. Germline lookup yields CDR1 SGHRS and CDR2 YFSETQ. Trimming left V 2 bases short and J 1 base short, with 6 bases between. The CDR3 DNA is TGCGCCAGCAGCTTAAGCTGGAACACTGAAGCTTTCTTT. This sequence encodes CASSLSWNTEAFF.

The genes are TRBV6-5 and TRBJ2-7, with 7 bases lining up with TRBD1. CDR3 length: 14 amino acids. Germline CDR1 reads MNHEY; CDR2 reads SVGAGI. After removal of 6 bases from V and 6 bases from J, the junction contained 11 bases not matched to a gene. This chain's CDR3 is CASSLVRGQGEQYF. As DNA, the CDR3 is TGTGCCAGCAGCCTGGTGAGGGGGCAGGGCGAGCAGTACTTC.

The chain is built from TRBV19 and TRBJ2-7; 9 bases line up with TRBD1. Germline assignment: CDR1 LNHDA and CDR2 SQIVND (reference sequence). This CDR3 has 15 amino acids. With V trimmed by 6 bases and J by 3 bases, 9 bases remained unmatched. Written as DNA, the CDR3 is TGTGCCAGTAGCCACACAGGGGGCAAGGTCTACGAGCAGTACTTC. Its translation is CASSHTGGKVYEQYF.

The DNA of the CDR3 is TGTGCCAGCAGCTCTACCGGGACTAGGGGGGGCAGGGAGCAGTTCTTC. Its translation is CASSSTGTRGGREQFF. This chain links TRBV7-3 with TRBJ2-1, with 8 bases matching TRBD2. Germline V gene sequence: CDR1 SGHTA, CDR2 FQGTGA. CDR3 length equals 16 residues. V shed 4 bases and J 10 bases; nucleotides not matched to a gene: 15.

This clone was picked up one time. The genes are TRBV6-5 and TRBJ2-1; D not resolved. The V end was cut by 7 bases, the J end by 1 base, with 14 bases between. The germline V gene has CDR1 MNHEY and CDR2 SVGAGI. This CDR3 contains 15 residues. In DNA form, the CDR3 reads TGTGCCAGCACCTCCAACCCCGCGTCCTACAATGAGCAGTTCTTC. This encodes CASTSNPASYNEQFF.

The rearrangement links TRBV7-9 to TRBJ1-3; 7 positions match TRBD1. Germline lookup yields CDR1 SEHNR and CDR2 FQNEAQ (reference sequence). V lost 1 base, J lost 1 base, and 4 bases stayed unmatched. This CDR3 has 16 residues. DNA of the CDR3: TGTGCCAGCAGCTTAGGTACAGGGGAATCTGGAAACACCATATATTTT. It specifies CASSLGTGESGNTIYF.

The chain employs TRBV5-6 and TRBJ2-7, with 7 bases fitting TRBD2. V trimming: 4 bases; J trimming: 6 bases; junction bases outside the gene matches: 7. This CDR3 has 13 amino acids. Germline assignment: CDR1 SGHDT and CDR2 YYEEEE. For the CDR3, the DNA is TGTGCCAGCAGCGGGCAGCGGGGAGTCGAGCAGTACTTC. Its translation: CASSGQRGVEQYF.

This clone was recorded a few times. V gene TRBV2 combines with J gene TRBJ1-1, with no clear D. The CDR3 spans 12 residues. CDR1 is SNHLY and CDR2 is FYNNEI in the germline V gene. V lost 3 bases and J lost 1, with 3 bases in between. Here the CDR3 reads CASSDRNTEAFF. DNA for the CDR3: TGTGCCAGCAGTGACAGGAACACTGAAGCTTTCTTT.

The chain uses TRBV30 and TRBJ2-1; no definite D call. CDR1 and CDR2 (germline): GTSNPN, SVGIG (reference sequence). The CDR3 is 11 residues long. The V and J ends lost 0 bases and 9 bases respectively, with 6 bases between them. The CDR3 protein is CAWSVMREQFF. The DNA for the CDR3 is TGTGCCTGGAGTGTAATGCGTGAGCAGTTCTTC.

DNA of the CDR3: TGTGCCAGCTCACCCTCCCCCGACAGGGTCGGAACTGAAGCTTTCTTT. It translates to CASSPSPDRVGTEAFF. This chain uses TRBV18 with TRBJ1-1; TRBD1 matches at 7 bases. J was trimmed by 5 bases and V by 3 bases; bases with no gene match: 12. This CDR3 region has 16 residues. Germline CDR1 reads KGHSH; CDR2 reads LQKENI.

The rearrangement uses TRBV6-5 and TRBJ1-5; maybe TRBD1 (5 bases). The CDR3 spans 16 residues. V was shortened by 0 bases and J by 1 base, with 10 bases between the two germline ends. CDR1 is MNHEY, CDR2 SVGAGI, per germline. CDR3 sequence (DNA): TGTGCCAGCAGTTACTCCTGGGGCTCGAGCAATCAGCCCCAGCATTTT. Its translation: CASSYSWGSSNQPQHF.

This chain joins TRBV5-6 and TRBJ1-4, with 8 bases aligning to TRBD1. The CDR3 is 19 residues long. Per germline, CDR1 SGHDT and CDR2 YYEEEE. Losses at the gene ends were 0 bases for V and 5 bases for J; bases not matched to a gene: 15. Written as DNA, the CDR3 is TGTGCCAGCAGCTTGGGAACCGGGACAGGTCGCGCCCGGAATGAAAAACTGTTTTTT. It translates to CASSLGTGTGRARNEKLFF.

The V call is TRBV14, the J call TRBJ2-1, with D hard to call. Per germline, CDR1 SGHDN and CDR2 FVKESK. V was trimmed by 0 bases and J by 3 bases, leaving 12 bases between them. The CDR3 is 16 amino acids. CDR3 coding DNA: TGTGCCAGCAGCCAAGACGGCCCCGACTTCTACAATGAGCAGTTCTTC. Residues: CASSQDGPDFYNEQFF. Together with reference TRBV14 and TRBJ2-1, the CDR3 gives the full variable domain: EAGVTQFPSHSVIEKGQTVTLRCDPISGHDNLYWYRRVMGKEIKFLLHFVKESKQDESGMPNNRFLAERTGGTYSTLKVQPAELEDSGVYFCASSQDGPDFYNEQFFGPGTRLTVL.

This clone was counted between two and nine times. V usage is TRBV6-2 or TRBV6-3 and J usage is TRBJ2-7; 8 nucleotides line up with TRBD1. The J segment lost 2 bases and the V segment lost 4 bases, leaving 13 bases of the junction unmatched. This CDR3 has 17 residues. Germline V gene data show CDR1 as MNHEY and CDR2 as SVGEGT. This CDR3 is CASSSRTGRSGAYEQYF. DNA of the CDR3: TGTGCCAGCAGTTCAAGGACAGGGAGATCTGGGGCCTACGAGCAGTACTTC.